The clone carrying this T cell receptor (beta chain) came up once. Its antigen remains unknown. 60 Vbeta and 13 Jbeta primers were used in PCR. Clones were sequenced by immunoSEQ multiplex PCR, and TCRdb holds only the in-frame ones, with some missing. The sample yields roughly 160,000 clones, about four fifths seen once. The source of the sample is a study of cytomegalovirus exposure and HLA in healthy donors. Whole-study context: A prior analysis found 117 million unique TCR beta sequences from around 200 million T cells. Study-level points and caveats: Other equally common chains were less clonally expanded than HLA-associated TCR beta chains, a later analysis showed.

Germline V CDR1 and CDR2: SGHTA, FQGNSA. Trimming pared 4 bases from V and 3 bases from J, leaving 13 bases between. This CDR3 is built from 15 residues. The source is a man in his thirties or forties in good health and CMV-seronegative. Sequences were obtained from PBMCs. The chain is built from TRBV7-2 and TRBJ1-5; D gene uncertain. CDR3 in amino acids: CASSSRSGFNQPQHF. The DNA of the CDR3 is TGTGCCAGCAGCTCCCGTTCAGGTTTCAATCAGCCCCAGCATTTT.